This entry features one TCR beta chain sequence. Antigen: not known. The CDR3 contains 16 residues. The ends were cut back, 1 base at V and 1 base at J, with 11 bases in the middle. Germline CDR1 MGHRA, CDR2 YSYEKL. This entry belongs to a study of shared clonotypes between healthy human individuals. Turning to the study itself: Researchers assigned three CD4 naive, three CD4 memory, two CD8 naive and one CD8 memory plate to each donor.

Data came from immunoSEQ multiplex PCR; TCRdb stores just in-frame clones and leaves some out. The sample includes about 750,000 clones, 92% of them seen just once. Whole-study results and caveats: Approximately 5.1% was the fraction of naive CD4 clonotypes found shared across a few donors.

CD45RO-negative, CCR7-positively selected cells formed the naive CD8 fraction, excluding terminally differentiated effector memory CD45RA+ cells. The chain carries TRBV4-1 and TRBJ1-5; possibly TRBD1 for D (5 bases). The TCR sequence derives from a man aged 25 to 45 in good health. The specimen sequenced was naive CD8+ T cells sorted from blood. The CDR3 coding sequence is TGCGCCAGCAGCCAAGCATGGGGCCAGAGCAATCAGCCCCAGCATTTT. This encodes CASSQAWGQSNQPQHF.